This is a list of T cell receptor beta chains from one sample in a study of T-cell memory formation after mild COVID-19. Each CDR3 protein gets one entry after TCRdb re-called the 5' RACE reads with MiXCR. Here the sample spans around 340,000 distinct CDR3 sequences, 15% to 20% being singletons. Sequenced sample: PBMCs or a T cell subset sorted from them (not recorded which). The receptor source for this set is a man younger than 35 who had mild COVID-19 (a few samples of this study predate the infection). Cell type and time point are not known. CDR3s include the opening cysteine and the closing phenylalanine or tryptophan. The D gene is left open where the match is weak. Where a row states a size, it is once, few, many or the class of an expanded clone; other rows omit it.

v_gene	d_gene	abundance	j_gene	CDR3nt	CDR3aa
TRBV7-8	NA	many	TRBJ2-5	TGTGCCAGCAGCCCCCCGATACAAGAGACCCAGTACTTC	CASSPPIQETQYF
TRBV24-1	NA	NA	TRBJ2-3	TGTGCCACCAGTGATCTCTCGGGGGATACGCAGTATTTT	CATSDLSGDTQYF
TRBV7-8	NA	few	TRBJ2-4	TGTGCCAGCAGCTTAGCGTACCTCTCGGGACCCCTAGCCAAAAACATTCAGTACTTC	CASSLAYLSGPLAKNIQYF
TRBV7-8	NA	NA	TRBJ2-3	TGTGCCAGCAGCCCTATTACTAGAAGCACAGATACGCAGTATTTT	CASSPITRSTDTQYF
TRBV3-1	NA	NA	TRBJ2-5	TGTGCCAGCAGCCATTCGTACCAAGAGACCCAGTACTTC	CASSHSYQETQYF
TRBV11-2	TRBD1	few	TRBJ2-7	TGTGCCAGCAGCTTAGTCTCCGGGACAGGGGGCTACGAGCAGTACTTC	CASSLVSGTGGYEQYF
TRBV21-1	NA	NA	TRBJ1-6	TGTGCCAGCAGCAAAGCGCCCAGGGTGCCCCTCGGGGCCCTCCACTTT	CASSKAPRVPLGALHF
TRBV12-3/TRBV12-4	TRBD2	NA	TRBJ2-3	TGTGCCAGCAGCCTCGTAGCGGGGGTAGCAGATACGCAGTATTTT	CASSLVAGVADTQYF
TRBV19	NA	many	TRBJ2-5	TGTGCCAGTAGTATTCGGGAGACCCAGTACTTC	CASSIRETQYF
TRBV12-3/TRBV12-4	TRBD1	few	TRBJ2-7	TGTGCCAGCAGTTTGGGGACAGGGCTAGCCGAGCAGTACTTC	CASSLGTGLAEQYF
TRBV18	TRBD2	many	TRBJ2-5	TGTGCCAGCTCACCCCTCTATCGGAGACGTAGCGGGGGGTCCCAAGAGACCCAGTACTTC	CASSPLYRRRSGGSQETQYF
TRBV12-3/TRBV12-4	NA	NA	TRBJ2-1	TGTGCCAGCAGTTTGGAGGAACAGGGCAACAATGAGCAGTTCTTC	CASSLEEQGNNEQFF
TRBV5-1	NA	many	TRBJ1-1	TGCGCCAGCAGCCGTAGGGAGAGAGCCACTGAAGCTTTCTTT	CASSRRERATEAFF
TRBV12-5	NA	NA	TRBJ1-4	TGTGCTAGTGGTCCCGACACAACTAATGAAAAACTGTTTTTT	CASGPDTTNEKLFF
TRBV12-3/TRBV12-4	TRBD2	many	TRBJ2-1	TGTGCCAGCACCATGACTAGCGGGGGATACAATGAGCAGTTCTTC	CASTMTSGGYNEQFF
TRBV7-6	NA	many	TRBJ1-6	TGTGCCAGCAGCTCCACGGGACGGCAAAGCTCCTATAATTCACCCCTCCACTTT	CASSSTGRQSSYNSPLHF
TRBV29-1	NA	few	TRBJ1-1	TGCAGCGTTAGCGAGAACACTGAAGCTTTCTTT	CSVSENTEAFF
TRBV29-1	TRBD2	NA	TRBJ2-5	TGCAGCGGCAGCGGGGCAGCAGGGCAGACCCAGTACTTC	CSGSGAAGQTQYF
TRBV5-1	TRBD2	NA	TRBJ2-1	TGCGCCAGCAGCAAGGTTAGCGGGGGGTTTTCGGATGAGCAGTTCTTC	CASSKVSGGFSDEQFF
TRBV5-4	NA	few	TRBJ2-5	TGTGCCAGCAGCGGTTCAGAGACCCAGTACTTC	CASSGSETQYF